This T cell receptor (beta chain) was identified during a study of cytomegalovirus exposure and HLA in healthy donors. Points from the study as a whole: Association of a missense DCLRE1C variant with TCR beta V- and J-gene trimming was reported in a later analysis. Later work showed greater clonal expansion in HLA-associated TCR beta chains than in equally common others.

At the time of sampling, donors were nominally healthy, though unrecorded immune exposures were likely. This CDR3 comprises 15 residues. Trimming at V came to 7 bases and at J to 1 base, leaving 4 bases not matched to a gene. CDR1 and CDR2 (germline): SQVTM, ANQGSEA. For this clone: What it binds is not known.

Primers for the PCR totalled 60 Vbeta and 13 Jbeta. Sequencing was performed with immunoSEQ multiplex PCR; in TCRdb, only in-frame clones are kept and a portion is missing. The data hold fewer than 150,000 clones, with around 79% observed a single time. The sequencing input was PBMCs. The V gene is TRBV29-1, the J gene TRBJ2-3, with TRBD2 matching over 14 bases. This TCR was recovered from a woman between 40 and 55 years old in good health and CMV-seronegative. Written as DNA, the CDR3 is TGCAGCGCCGAGGGACTAGCGGGAGGCACAGATACGCAGTATTTT. It specifies CSAEGLAGGTDTQYF.